The entry below describes one T cell receptor beta chain. Its antigen is not identified. The sample belongs to a study of CD8 T cells in Susac syndrome. Study results and limitations: The study recognized that the number of individuals in its TCR sequencing and HLA analysis was relatively small.

The CDR3 length is 14 residues. Germline lookup yields CDR1 SGDLS and CDR2 YYNGEE. Trimming cost V 3 bases and J 4 bases; bases outside gene matches: 4. The RNA input was roughly 0.45 to 1 ug, and it was reverse transcribed with random hexamers. TCRdb processed the immunoSEQ multiplex PCR reads anew with MiXCR; each CDR3 protein has one entry. The sample has around 160,000 distinct CDR3 sequences, 80% to 95% seen once. This sequence originates from a human donor in good health. Sequencing was performed on CD4+ T cells from PBMCs. V and J are TRBV9 and TRBJ2-3, with 8 bases matching TRBD1. CDR3 DNA: TGTGCCAGCAGCGGGCGGACAGGGTCAGATACGCAGTATTTT. It codes for CASSGRTGSDTQYF.